The 30 T cell receptor beta chains listed next were all sequenced from one sample in a study of cytomegalovirus exposure and HLA in healthy donors. The PCR was carried out with 60 Vbeta primers and 13 Jbeta primers. Sequencing was performed with immunoSEQ multiplex PCR; in TCRdb, only in-frame clones are kept and a portion is missing. In the table there are approximately 110,000 clones, around 80% of which are singletons. The sample consisted of PBMCs. The receptors were gathered from a man aged 35 to 55 in good health and CMV-seropositive.

The chain uses TRBV30 and TRBJ2-1; TRBD2 matches at 7 bases. The CDR3 runs to 15 residues. Germline V gene sequence: CDR1 GTSNPN, CDR2 SVGIG (reference sequence). The J segment lost 2 bases and the V segment lost 4 bases, leaving 8 bases of the junction unmatched. The DNA of the CDR3 is TGTGCCTGGAATCGCGGGAGTAGGACCTACAATGAGCAGTTCTTC. As protein: CAWNRGSRTYNEQFF.

V usage is TRBV19 and J usage is TRBJ1-3; D is unclear. Germline V gives CDR1 LNHDA, CDR2 SQIVND (reference sequence). The CDR3 runs 16 residues. V dropped 4 bases and J dropped 2 bases, with 15 bases sitting between them. CDR3 sequence reads: CASSRIISGPGNTIYF. The CDR3 DNA is TGTGCCAGTAGTAGGATAATTAGTGGGCCTGGAAACACCATATATTTT.

The chain uses TRBV19 and TRBJ2-3, with 9 nucleotides matching TRBD1. CDR3 length equals 15 residues. Trimming cost V 3 bases and J 4 bases; bases outside gene matches: 5. Germline values: CDR1 LNHDA, CDR2 SQIVND (reference sequence). CDR3 amino acids: CASSINRGQADTQYF. DNA of the CDR3: TGTGCCAGTAGTATTAACAGGGGGCAGGCAGATACGCAGTATTTT.

The table lists this clone with a count of one. The gene calls are TRBV5-5 and TRBJ1-6, with 11 bases identical to TRBD1. CDR3 size: 15 residues. Trimming removed 2 bases from V and 10 bases from J; junction bases left unmatched: 5. Germline CDR1 and CDR2: SGHKS and YYEKEE (reference sequence). The DNA for the CDR3 is TGTGCCAGCAGCTTTGGACAGGGGGCTCGGTCACCCCTCCACTTT. Amino acids: CASSFGQGARSPLHF.

This clone has only one observation. The chain joins TRBV19 to TRBJ2-1; the match to TRBD2 covers 12 bases. The CDR3 contains 16 residues. V shed 3 bases, J shed 7 bases, and the junction held 7 bases outside the gene matches. Germline V gene lookup returns CDR1 LNHDA and CDR2 SQIVND (reference sequence). The chain's CDR3 is CASSMPGLAGINEQFF. CDR3 nucleotide sequence: TGTGCCAGTAGTATGCCGGGACTAGCGGGTATAAATGAGCAGTTCTTC.

This clone was counted only a few times. V gene TRBV30 combines with J gene TRBJ1-1; a weak D match, TRBD1 (6 bases). The CDR3 loop spans 12 amino acids. The ends were cut back, 5 bases at V and 4 bases at J, with 11 bases in the middle. Germline V CDR1 and CDR2: GTSNPN, SVGIG (reference sequence). Here the CDR3 reads CAWGQGSTEAFF. In DNA, the CDR3 is TGTGCCTGGGGCCAGGGGAGCACTGAAGCTTTCTTT.

The V gene is TRBV19, the J gene TRBJ2-7; 7 bases fit TRBD1. Unmatched junction bases numbered 15, after V lost 4 bases and J lost 6 bases. Germline CDR1 LNHDA, CDR2 SQIVND (reference sequence). The CDR3 contains 16 residues. In nucleotides, the CDR3 is TGTGCCAGTAGTACCCATCCGGGACAGAACTCCCCCGAGCAGTACTTC. It encodes CASSTHPGQNSPEQYF.

The chain combines TRBV27 with TRBJ2-7; 7 bases are a match to TRBD2. There are 20 residues in the CDR3. V was clipped by 0 bases and J by 1 base; unmatched bases: 18. The germline V gene has CDR1 MNHEY and CDR2 SMNVEV (reference sequence). CDR3 in amino acids: CASSLSGVPSRTRTSYEQYF. In DNA form, the CDR3 reads TGTGCCAGCAGTTTATCGGGGGTCCCCTCCCGGACTAGAACATCCTACGAGCAGTACTTC.

As concerns this clone: One end of the junction varies from germline; a read error may be responsible. The gene calls are TRBV7-2 and TRBJ1-6; the match to TRBD1 covers 12 bases. Per the germline V gene, CDR1 is SGHTA and CDR2 is FQGNSA. The CDR3 runs to 16 residues. The CDR3 is CASSPPGQGANSPLHF. The CDR3, as DNA: TGTGCCAGCAGCCCGCCGGGACAGGGGGCGAATTCACCTCTCCACTTT.

By share, this clone ranks as medium-sized. In the same sample, other DNA sequences code for this CDR3. J is TRBJ1-2 and V is TRBV6-5, with D maybe TRBD1 (5 bases). Germline values: CDR1 MNHEY, CDR2 SVGAGI. The CDR3 covers 12 residues. Trimming stripped 4 bases from V and 6 bases from J, with 9 bases between. The CDR3 sequence is CASSSGGDGYTF. CDR3 nucleotide sequence: TGTGCCAGCAGTTCTGGGGGGGATGGCTACACCTTC.

The chain is built from TRBV20-1 and TRBJ2-3; tentative D call: TRBD1 (5 bases). The germline V gene encodes CDR1 DFQATT and CDR2 SNEGSKA (reference sequence). V was shortened by 4 bases and J by 5 bases, with 7 bases between the two germline ends. The CDR3 has 11 amino acids. This chain's CDR3 is CSATREDTQYF. The CDR3 region has the DNA TGCAGTGCTACCAGGGAAGATACGCAGTATTTT.

This clone showed up just a few times. The chain links TRBV4-1 to TRBJ1-3; tentatively, D is TRBD1 (5 bases). The ends were cut back, 4 bases at V and 1 base at J, with 14 bases in the middle. The germline V gene encodes CDR1 MGHRA and CDR2 YSYEKL. This CDR3 comprises 16 residues. CDR3 loop: CASSRLGPESGNTIYF. The DNA of the CDR3 is TGCGCCAGCAGCCGTCTGGGGCCGGAATCTGGAAACACCATATATTTT.

This sequence joins TRBV5-4 and TRBJ2-1; 11 bases agree with TRBD2. Germline CDR1 reads SGHNT; CDR2 reads YYREEE (reference sequence). Losses at the gene ends were 1 base for V and 7 bases for J; bases not matched to a gene: 4. The CDR3 is 15 residues long. The CDR3 is CASSLQLAGVNEQFF. The DNA for the CDR3 is TGTGCCAGCAGCTTGCAACTAGCGGGAGTAAATGAGCAGTTCTTC. Drawing the rest from reference TRBV5-4 and TRBJ2-1, the complete variable domain is ETGVTQSPTHLIKTRGQQVTLRCSSQSGHNTVSWYQQALGQGPQFIFQYYREEENGRGNFPPRFSGLQFPNYSSELNVNALELDDSALYLCASSLQLAGVNEQFFGPGTRLTVL.

This sequence joins TRBV14 and TRBJ2-1, with 8 nucleotides matching TRBD2. The CDR3 contains 17 residues. CDR1 is SGHDN and CDR2 is FVKESK in the germline V gene. The J segment lost 0 bases and the V segment lost 4 bases, leaving 8 bases of the junction unmatched. This CDR3 reads CASSPFKRESSYNEQFF. For the CDR3, the DNA is TGTGCCAGCAGCCCATTTAAGCGGGAGAGCTCCTACAATGAGCAGTTCTTC.

This clone was seen more than once but under ten times. The V call is TRBV6-4, the J call TRBJ2-1; 7 positions match TRBD2. Trimming at V came to 5 bases and at J to 6 bases, leaving 10 bases not matched to a gene. CDR1 is MRHNA and CDR2 is SNTAGT in the germline V gene. The CDR3 extends over 15 amino acids. The chain's CDR3 is CASSINWEGVNEQFF. CDR3 sequence (DNA): TGTGCCAGCAGTATAAATTGGGAGGGAGTCAATGAGCAGTTCTTC.

The chain combines TRBV5-1 with TRBJ1-4; 12 nucleotides match TRBD1. The CDR3 loop spans 19 amino acids. Germline V gene sequence: CDR1 SGHRS, CDR2 YFSETQ. The ends lost 3 bases at V and 5 bases at J; junction bases unmatched: 14. DNA for the CDR3: TGCGCCAGCAGCTCCAGACCACGGGACAGGGGGCTTTCCAATGAAAAACTGTTTTTT. Protein product: CASSSRPRDRGLSNEKLFF.

In this sample, this clone turned up a few times. The V gene is TRBV4-1, the J gene TRBJ2-3; the match to TRBD2 covers 8 bases. V lost 0 bases and J lost 6; bases outside the gene matches: 8. Germline values: CDR1 MGHRA, CDR2 YSYEKL. CDR3 length equals 16 residues. CDR3 loop: CASSQDPGGAMDTQYF. CDR3 nucleotide sequence: TGCGCCAGCAGCCAAGACCCCGGGGGGGCCATGGATACGCAGTATTTT.

The chain carries TRBV29-1 and TRBJ2-6, with 9 bases identical to TRBD1. V was clipped by 6 bases and J by 0 bases; unmatched bases: 9. Germline V lookup: CDR1 SQVTM, CDR2 ANQGSEA. The CDR3 length is 17 residues. The CDR3 region has the DNA TGCAGCGTCTTCCCGGGACAGGGACGCTCTGGGGCCAACGTCCTGACTTTC. It yields the protein CSVFPGQGRSGANVLTF.

The chain has TRBV7-2 and TRBJ2-1, with 8 positions matching TRBD1. The CDR3 totals 15 residues. From germline, CDR1 is SGHTA and CDR2 FQGNSA. V dropped 5 bases and J dropped 3; count of bases not matched to a gene: 6. The CDR3 coding sequence is TGTGCCAGCAGCCCGGGACAGGCCTACTACAATGAGCAGTTCTTC. Amino acid sequence: CASSPGQAYYNEQFF. Complete variable domain (other parts from reference TRBV7-2 and TRBJ2-1): GAGVSQSPSNKVTEKGKDVELRCDPISGHTALYWYRQSLGQGLEFLIYFQGNSAPDKSGLPSDRFSAERTGGSVSTLTIQRTQQEDSAVYLCASSPGQAYYNEQFFGPGTRLTVL.

The V and J genes are TRBV5-6 and TRBJ1-2; 9 nucleotides align to TRBD1. The CDR3 has 15 amino acids. Germline V gene data show CDR1 as SGHDT and CDR2 as YYEEEE. V was clipped by 4 bases and J by 3 bases; unmatched bases: 7. CDR3 DNA: TGTGCCAGCAGCCCGCCGGGACAGGGTCACTATGGCTACACCTTC. Amino acid sequence: CASSPPGQGHYGYTF. Combining the CDR3 with reference TRBV5-6 and TRBJ1-2 gives the whole variable domain DAGVTQSPTHLIKTRGQQVTLRCSPKSGHDTVSWYQQALGQGPQFIFQYYEEEERQRGNFPDRFSGHQFPNYSSELNVNALLLGDSALYLCASSPPGQGHYGYTFGSGTRLTVV.

V usage is TRBV27 and J usage is TRBJ2-1, with 9 bases identical to TRBD1. The length of the CDR3 is 16 residues. The V segment lost 6 bases and the J segment 0 bases; nucleotides outside the gene matches: 6. CDR1 and CDR2 (germline): MNHEY, SMNVEV (reference sequence). The CDR3 loop reads CASSDGTGSSYNEQFF. For the CDR3, the DNA is TGTGCCAGCAGCGATGGGACAGGGAGCTCCTACAATGAGCAGTTCTTC.

The rearrangement links TRBV16 to TRBJ1-1; D call uncertain. CDR1 is KGHSY, CDR2 FQNENV, per germline. Trimming removed 3 bases from V and 3 bases from J, with 11 bases in between. The CDR3 contains 14 residues. The CDR3 spells CASSHISTDTEAFF. CDR3 DNA: TGTGCCAGCAGCCATATAAGTACGGACACTGAAGCTTTCTTT. Using reference TRBV16 and TRBJ1-1 for the parts outside the CDR3, the full variable domain is GEEVAQTPKHLVRGEGQKAKLYCAPIKGHSYVFWYQQVLKNEFKFLISFQNENVFDETGMPKERFSAKCLPNSPCSLEIQATKLEDSAVYFCASSHISTDTEAFFGQGTRLTVV.

This sequence joins TRBV19 and TRBJ1-1; D not certain. From germline, CDR1 is LNHDA and CDR2 SQIVND (reference sequence). The CDR3 loop spans 14 amino acids. Trimming left V 5 bases short and J 2 bases short, with 12 bases between. For the CDR3, the DNA is TGTGCCAGTAGTCGGTCCGGGGTTAACACTGAAGCTTTCTTT. Its protein product is CASSRSGVNTEAFF.

V and J are TRBV15 and TRBJ2-5; tentative D call: TRBD2 (7 bases). The J call may be faulty, since TRBJ2-7 better matches the DNA end. Germline-derived CDR1 and CDR2 are LNHNV and YYDKDF (reference sequence). CDR3 length: 18 amino acids. The chain's CDR3 is CATSSRRGLASGIYEQYF. In DNA form, the CDR3 reads TGTGCCACCAGCTCCAGGAGGGGGTTGGCTAGCGGCATTTACGAGCAGTACTTC.

The chain employs TRBV28 and TRBJ2-2; TRBD2 might be the D (7 bases). With 4 bases removed from V and 2 bases from J, the gap between germline ends came to 14 bases. The germline V gene encodes CDR1 MDHEN and CDR2 SYDVKM. CDR3 size: 16 residues. Written as DNA, the CDR3 is TGTGCCAGCAGTTCCAACGGGGGGCTAAACACCGGGGAGCTGTTTTTT. Its protein is CASSSNGGLNTGELFF.

The chain joins TRBV2 to TRBJ1-6; 7 positions match TRBD1. With V trimmed by 7 bases and J by 0 bases, 3 bases remained unmatched. The CDR3 is 15 residues long. The germline V gene encodes CDR1 SNHLY and CDR2 FYNNEI. The CDR3: CASTTGSSYNSPLHF. CDR3 bases: TGTGCCAGCACGACAGGGAGCTCCTATAATTCACCCCTCCACTTT.

The sample holds one count of this clone. This chain joins TRBV6-1 and TRBJ2-7; D possibly corresponds to TRBD2 (5 bases). CDR1 and CDR2 from the germline V gene are MNHNS and SASEGT. Trimming removed 0 bases at V and 0 bases at J, with 9 bases between. The CDR3 extends over 15 amino acids. The CDR3 DNA is TGTGCCAGCAGTGAAGCGGCTACTAGCTCCTACGAGCAGTACTTC. As protein: CASSEAATSSYEQYF.

The chain uses TRBV2 and TRBJ2-1; TRBD1 might be the D (5 bases). Germline-derived CDR1 and CDR2 are SNHLY and FYNNEI. This CDR3 is built from 12 residues. Trimming left V 5 bases short and J 9 bases short, with 11 bases between. This CDR3 is CASSLGDPEQFF. Written as DNA, the CDR3 is TGTGCCAGCAGTTTAGGGGATCCTGAGCAGTTCTTC.

The genes are TRBV30 and TRBJ1-4, with unresolved D. Germline CDR1 GTSNPN, CDR2 SVGIG (reference sequence). The CDR3 is made up of 10 amino acids. V was trimmed by 3 bases and J by 8 bases, leaving 4 bases between them. The CDR3 region has the DNA TGTGCCTGGAGACGGGAAAAACTGTTTTTT. It yields the protein CAWRREKLFF.

The V call is TRBV9, the J call TRBJ2-3; TRBD2 matches at 9 bases. With 2 bases clipped from V and 1 base from J, the junction kept 5 bases outside the gene matches. The V gene's germline CDR1 is SGDLS and CDR2 YYNGEE. The CDR3 totals 16 residues. Written as DNA, the CDR3 is TGTGCCAGCAGCGTTTGGGCGGGAGGGGGCACAGATACGCAGTATTTT. It translates to CASSVWAGGGTDTQYF.